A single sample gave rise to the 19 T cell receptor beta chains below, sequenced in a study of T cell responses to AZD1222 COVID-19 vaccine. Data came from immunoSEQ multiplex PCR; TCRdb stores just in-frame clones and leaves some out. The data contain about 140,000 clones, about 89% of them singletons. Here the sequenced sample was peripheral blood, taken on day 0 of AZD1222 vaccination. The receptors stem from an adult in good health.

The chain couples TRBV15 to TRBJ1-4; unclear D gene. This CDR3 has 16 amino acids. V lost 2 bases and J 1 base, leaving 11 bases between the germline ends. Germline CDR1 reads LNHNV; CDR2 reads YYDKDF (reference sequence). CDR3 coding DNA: TGTGCCACCAGCAGAACTAGATCAGGAACTAATGAAAAACTGTTTTTT. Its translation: CATSRTRSGTNEKLFF.

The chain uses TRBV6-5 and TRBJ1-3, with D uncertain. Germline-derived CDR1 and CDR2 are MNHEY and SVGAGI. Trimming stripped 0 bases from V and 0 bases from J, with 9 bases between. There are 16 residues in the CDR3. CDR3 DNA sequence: TGTGCCAGCAGTTACTCGCTAACTTCCTCTGGAAACACCATATATTTT. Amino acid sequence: CASSYSLTSSGNTIYF.

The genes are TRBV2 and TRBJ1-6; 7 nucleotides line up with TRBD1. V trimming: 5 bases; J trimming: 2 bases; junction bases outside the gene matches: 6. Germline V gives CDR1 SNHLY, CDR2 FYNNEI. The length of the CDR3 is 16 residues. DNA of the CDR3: TGTGCCAGCAGTAGAGACAGGGCGCCCTATAATTCACCCCTCCACTTT. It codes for CASSRDRAPYNSPLHF.

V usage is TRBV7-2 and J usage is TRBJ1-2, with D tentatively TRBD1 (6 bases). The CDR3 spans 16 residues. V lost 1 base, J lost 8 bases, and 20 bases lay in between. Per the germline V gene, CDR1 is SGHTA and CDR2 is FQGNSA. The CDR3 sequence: CASSLEGGRFYVGYTF. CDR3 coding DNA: TGTGCCAGCAGCTTAGAGGGGGGACGTTTCTACGTCGGCTACACCTTC.

This CDR3 reads CASSSYASSYNEQFF. CDR3 DNA sequence: TGTGCCAGCAGTTCCTATGCGAGCTCCTACAATGAGCAGTTCTTC. V usage is TRBV27 and J usage is TRBJ2-1; D is unresolved. Trimming removed 4 bases from V and 0 bases from J, with 10 bases in between. CDR3 length: 15 residues. Per the germline V gene, CDR1 is MNHEY and CDR2 is SMNVEV (reference sequence).

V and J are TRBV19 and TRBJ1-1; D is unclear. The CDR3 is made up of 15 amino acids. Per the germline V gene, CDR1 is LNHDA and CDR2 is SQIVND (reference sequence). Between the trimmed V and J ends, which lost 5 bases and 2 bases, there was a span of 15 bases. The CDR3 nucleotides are TGTGCCAGTAGTCCTGGTCGCCTACTAAACACTGAAGCTTTCTTT. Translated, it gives CASSPGRLLNTEAFF.

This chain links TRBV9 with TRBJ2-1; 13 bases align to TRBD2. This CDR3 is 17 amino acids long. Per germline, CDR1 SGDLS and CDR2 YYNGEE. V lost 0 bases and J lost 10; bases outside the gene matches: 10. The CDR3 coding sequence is TGTGCCAGCAGCGTAGGTGGGGTTGGACTAGCGGGAGTCGAGCAGTTCTTC. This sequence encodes CASSVGGVGLAGVEQFF.

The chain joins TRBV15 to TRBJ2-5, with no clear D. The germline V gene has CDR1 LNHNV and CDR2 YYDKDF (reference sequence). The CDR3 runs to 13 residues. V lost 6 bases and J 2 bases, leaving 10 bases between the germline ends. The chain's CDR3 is CATRVYSQETQYF. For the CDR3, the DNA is TGTGCCACCAGGGTGTACAGTCAAGAGACCCAGTACTTC.

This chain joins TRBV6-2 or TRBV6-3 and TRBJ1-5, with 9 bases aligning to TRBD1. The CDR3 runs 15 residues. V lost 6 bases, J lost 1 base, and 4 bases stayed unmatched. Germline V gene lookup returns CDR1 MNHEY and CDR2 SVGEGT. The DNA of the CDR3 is TGTGCCAGCAGCCTCGGGACAGGGAGCAATCAGCCCCAGCATTTT. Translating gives CASSLGTGSNQPQHF.

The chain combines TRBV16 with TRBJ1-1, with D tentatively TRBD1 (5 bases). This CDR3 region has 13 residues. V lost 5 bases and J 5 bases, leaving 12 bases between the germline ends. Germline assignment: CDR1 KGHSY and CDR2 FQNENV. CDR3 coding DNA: TGTGCCAGCAGCTACTACCGGGGGACTGAAGCTTTCTTT. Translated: CASSYYRGTEAFF.

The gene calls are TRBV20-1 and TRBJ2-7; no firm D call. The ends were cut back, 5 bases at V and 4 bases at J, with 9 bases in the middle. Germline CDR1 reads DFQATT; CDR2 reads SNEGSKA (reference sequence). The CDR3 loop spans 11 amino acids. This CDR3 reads CSAAHNYEQYF. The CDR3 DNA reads TGCAGTGCTGCCCACAATTACGAGCAGTACTTC.

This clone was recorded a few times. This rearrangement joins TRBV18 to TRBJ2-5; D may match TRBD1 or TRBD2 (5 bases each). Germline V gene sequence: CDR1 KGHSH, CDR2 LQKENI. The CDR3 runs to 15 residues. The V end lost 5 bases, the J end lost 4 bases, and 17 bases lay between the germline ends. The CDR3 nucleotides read TGTGCCAGCTCAACCGGGACCGAGACAATAGAGACCCAGTACTTC. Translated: CASSTGTETIETQYF.

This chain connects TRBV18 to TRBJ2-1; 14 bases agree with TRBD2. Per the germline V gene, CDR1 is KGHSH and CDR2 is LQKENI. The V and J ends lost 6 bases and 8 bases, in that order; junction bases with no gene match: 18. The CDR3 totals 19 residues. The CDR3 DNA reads TGTGCCAGCTCTCTCAGGGTACCGGGACTAGCGGGAGAAGGGGATGAGCAGTTCTTC. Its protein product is CASSLRVPGLAGEGDEQFF.

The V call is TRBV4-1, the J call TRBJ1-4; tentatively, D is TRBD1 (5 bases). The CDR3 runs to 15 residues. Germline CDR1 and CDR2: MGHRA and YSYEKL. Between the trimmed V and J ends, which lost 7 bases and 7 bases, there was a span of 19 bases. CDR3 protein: CASTPRDAGTEKLFF. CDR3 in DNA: TGCGCCAGCACTCCCCGGGACGCCGGGACTGAAAAACTGTTTTTT.

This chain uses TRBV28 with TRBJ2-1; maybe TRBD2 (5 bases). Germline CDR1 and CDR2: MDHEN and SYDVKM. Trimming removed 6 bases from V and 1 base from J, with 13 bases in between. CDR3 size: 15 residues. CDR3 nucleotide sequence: TGTGCCAGCAGCCCAACTAGGGTGTCCTACAATGAGCAGTTCTTC. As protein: CASSPTRVSYNEQFF.

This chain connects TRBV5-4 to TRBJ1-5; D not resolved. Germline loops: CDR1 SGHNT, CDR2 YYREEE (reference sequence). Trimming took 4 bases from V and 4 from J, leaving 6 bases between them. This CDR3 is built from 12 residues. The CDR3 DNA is TGTGCCAGCAGCCATAATAATCAGCCCCAGCATTTT. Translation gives CASSHNNQPQHF.

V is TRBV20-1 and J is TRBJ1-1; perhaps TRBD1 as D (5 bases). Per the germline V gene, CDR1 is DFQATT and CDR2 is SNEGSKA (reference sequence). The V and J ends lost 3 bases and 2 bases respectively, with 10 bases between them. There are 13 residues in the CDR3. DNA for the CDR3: TGCAGTGCTAGTTTTGACAGTAACACTGAAGCTTTCTTT. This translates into CSASFDSNTEAFF.

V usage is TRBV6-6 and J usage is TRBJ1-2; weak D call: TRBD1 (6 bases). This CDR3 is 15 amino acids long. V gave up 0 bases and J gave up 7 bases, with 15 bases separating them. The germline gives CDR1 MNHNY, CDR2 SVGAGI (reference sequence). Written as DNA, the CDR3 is TGTGCCAGCAGTTACTCAGGGGGAGGCCGGGGTGGCTACACCTTC. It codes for CASSYSGGGRGGYTF.

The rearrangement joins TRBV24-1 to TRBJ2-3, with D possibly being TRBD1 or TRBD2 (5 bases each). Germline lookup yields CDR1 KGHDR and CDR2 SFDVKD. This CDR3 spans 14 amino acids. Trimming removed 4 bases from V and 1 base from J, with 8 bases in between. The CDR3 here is CATSERGRTDTQYF. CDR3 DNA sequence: TGTGCCACCAGTGAAAGGGGACGCACAGATACGCAGTATTTT.